What follows is one T cell receptor beta chain and its context. The target antigen is unknown. A much larger clone lies one base from this, so it may be a read error. These data originate in a study of blood T cells in healthy people across ages. Points from the study as a whole: Comparison with aged donors showed that long-lived donors had more naive CD4+ cells and higher diversity.

Drawing of peripheral blood yielded ten milliliters from each donor. Total RNA extracted from each sample amounted to at least 6 micrograms. Using a J-beta primer mix together with a sample-barcoded 5' primer, a second PCR was run for about 6 to 11 cycles. MiXCR, applied by TCRdb to the 5' RACE reads, yields one record per CDR3 protein. Among 1.5 million to 2 million distinct CDR3 sequences listed, about 28% were seen once. Germline V gene data show CDR1 as SQVTM and CDR2 as ANQGSEA. Between the trimmed V and J ends, which lost 6 bases and 0 bases, there was a span of 17 bases. The CDR3 is 15 residues long.

Sequencing used blood. The rearrangement links TRBV29-1 to TRBJ1-2; D perhaps matches TRBD1 (5 bases). The clonotype was recovered from a woman aged 25 to 45 in good health. CDR3 sequence (DNA): TGCAGCGTCGGAATGATGGGGGGTACTAACTATGGCTACACCTTC. Protein product: CSVGMMGGTNYGYTF.